The 5 T cell receptor beta chains given below trace back to one sample, sequenced in a study of T cells in Graves' hyperthyroidism and ophthalmopathy. TCR beta CDR3 regions were amplified from RNA transcripts. TCR CDR3 underwent first-round RT-PCR with the HTBI primer set. In TCRdb, the multiplex PCR reads were re-called with MiXCR into one record per CDR3 protein. The table has about 640,000 distinct CDR3 sequences, roughly 20% seen once. Sequenced: blood. Every receptor here comes from a man under 40 with Graves' ophthalmopathy.

This clonotype was recorded many times. This chain links TRBV6-1 with TRBJ2-7, with D tentatively TRBD1 (6 bases). The V end was cut by 3 bases, the J end by 5 bases, with 11 bases between. Germline lookup yields CDR1 MNHNS and CDR2 SASEGT. This CDR3 region has 13 residues. This chain's CDR3 is CASSDRGIHEQYF. The CDR3 bases are TGTGCCAGCAGTGACAGGGGTATCCACGAGCAGTACTTC.

This clonotype appeared a few times. The chain recombines TRBV3-1 with TRBJ2-7; TRBD1 matches 10 bases. CDR1 LGHDT and CDR2 YNNKEL come from the germline V gene (reference sequence). CDR3 length: 15 residues. With V trimmed by 4 bases and J by 7 bases, 10 bases remained unmatched. The CDR3 nucleotides read TGTGCCAGCAGCCCCGGGGGGACAGGGGTGAGTGAGCAGTACTTC. Translating it yields CASSPGGTGVSEQYF.

This clonotype was seen ten or more times. J is TRBJ2-3 and V is TRBV11-2; 7 positions match TRBD2. Germline V gene data show CDR1 as SGHAT and CDR2 as FQNNGV. The V and J ends lost 5 bases and 6 bases, in that order; junction bases with no gene match: 11. CDR3 length: 15 residues. The CDR3 coding sequence is TGTGCCAGCAGCCCGAGGGACTACTCGGGGGATACGCAGTATTTT. This gives the protein CASSPRDYSGDTQYF.

The J gene is TRBJ2-7, the V gene TRBV6-5; tentatively, D is TRBD1 (5 bases). Germline CDR1 and CDR2: MNHEY and SVGAGI. V was cut by 0 bases and J by 0 bases, with 15 bases left in between. This CDR3 contains 17 residues. CDR3 amino acids: CASSYSVVVGASYEQYF. The CDR3 nucleotides read TGTGCCAGCAGTTACTCCGTAGTGGTAGGGGCCTCCTACGAGCAGTACTTC.

Worth noting for this clonotype: A clone one base away is much larger, so this may be a read error. Because the CDR3 is missing its conserved closing phenylalanine or tryptophan, this is likely a read error. The V and J genes are TRBV28 and TRBJ1-5; D ambiguous. V was cut by 2 bases and J by 6 bases, with 11 bases left in between. The CDR3 is made up of 14 amino acids. Per the germline V gene, CDR1 is MDHEN and CDR2 is SYDVKM. Here the CDR3 reads CASSLTGWRQPQHL. CDR3 DNA: TGTGCCAGCAGTTTAACTGGGTGGCGTCAGCCCCAGCATCTT.